These 10 T cell receptor beta chains were sequenced from one sample in a study of Graves' ophthalmopathy and Graves' hyperthyroidism. RNA transcripts provided the template for amplifying TCR beta CDR3 regions. Amplification began with first-round RT-PCR using HTBI primers, then second-round multiplex PCR was performed. In TCRdb, the multiplex PCR reads were re-called with MiXCR into one record per CDR3 protein. Of 40,000 to 50,000 distinct CDR3 sequences listed, 50% are singletons. Sequencing was performed on peripheral blood. These receptors came from an adult man with Graves' ophthalmopathy.

To note about this clonotype: The CDR3 does not close with the conserved phenylalanine or tryptophan, likely indicating a read error. The DNA is omitted, as the CDR3 cannot be located on it reliably, and the CDR3 follows TCRdb's listing. The V gene is TRBV5-1, the J gene TRBJ1-5. Germline loops: CDR1 SGHRS, CDR2 YFSETQ. Ends included, the CDR3 has 15 residues. CDR3: CASSLLNIAISPSIP.

This clonotype showed up just a few times. The junction differs from germline at one of its ends, possibly a read error. The chain is built from TRBV7-7 and TRBJ2-5, with D possibly TRBD2 on 5 matching bases. CDR1 and CDR2 (germline): SSHAT, FNYEAQ (reference sequence). The CDR3 is made up of 17 amino acids. The CDR3 protein is CASSLASQSIPEETQYF. CDR3 nucleotide sequence: TGTGCTAGCAGCTTAGCGTCGCAGAGCATACCTGAAGAGACCCAGTACTTC.

The chain links TRBV11-2 to TRBJ2-1; 7 bases are a match to TRBD1. The CDR3 spans 17 residues. Germline V gives CDR1 SGHAT, CDR2 FQNNGV. After removal of 5 bases from V and 9 bases from J, the junction contained 19 bases not matched to a gene. The CDR3 nucleotides are TGTGCCAGCAGCCCTATAAAAGGGACAGCCGAGAGCGGTGAGCAGTTCTTC. This codes for CASSPIKGTAESGEQFF.

This clonotype came up many times. The chain combines TRBV7-3 with TRBJ1-2; D remains ambiguous. The CDR3 contains 13 residues. Germline assignment: CDR1 SGHTA and CDR2 FQGTGA. This CDR3 is CLDPAETTYGYTF. In DNA, the CDR3 is TGTCTCGACCCGGCGGAGACGACCTATGGCTACACCTTC.

Ten or more counts support this clonotype. This rearrangement joins TRBV2 to TRBJ2-7; D remains unclear. The CDR3 is 14 residues long. V lost 3 bases, J lost 0 bases, and 9 bases lay in between. The germline V gene has CDR1 SNHLY and CDR2 FYNNEI. CDR3 loop: CASSEVDSSYEQYF. DNA of the CDR3: TGTGCCAGCAGTGAGGTGGATAGCTCCTACGAGCAGTACTTC.

This clonotype was counted ten times or more. The chain is built from TRBV6-5 and TRBJ1-2; D is ambiguous. The CDR3 consists of 13 residues. Germline V CDR1 and CDR2: MNHEY, SVGAGI. V lost 2 bases, J lost 8 bases, and 12 bases lay in between. CDR3 loop: CASSYRPSEGYTF. Here the CDR3 DNA reads TGTGCCAGCAGTTACAGGCCTTCGGAAGGCTACACCTTC.

A note on this clonotype: Sequence at one end of the junction differs from germline and may be a read error. The rearrangement links TRBV7-9 to TRBJ2-3; a possible D gene is TRBD1 (5 bases). The CDR3 has 13 amino acids. Germline V gives CDR1 SEHNR, CDR2 FQNEAQ (reference sequence). CDR3 bases: TGTGCCAGCAAGAGACCGTACACAGGTACGCAGTATTTT. It specifies CASKRPYTGTQYF.

This clonotype is judged medium-sized. The chain uses TRBV9 and TRBJ1-1; D ambiguous. The CDR3 has 13 amino acids. Trimming removed 1 base at V and 1 base at J, with 5 bases between. Germline CDR1 is SGDLS and CDR2 is YYNGEE. CDR3 nucleotides: TGTGCCAGCAGCGTAACCACGAACACTGAAGCTTTCTTT. Translation gives CASSVTTNTEAFF.

The chain is built from TRBV7-9 and TRBJ2-1; D is possibly TRBD1 (6 bases). Germline V CDR1 and CDR2: SEHNR, FQNEAQ (reference sequence). Trimming stripped 3 bases from V and 3 bases from J, with 15 bases between. The CDR3 is made up of 16 amino acids. The DNA of the CDR3 is TGTGCCAGCAGCTTGCAGGGGACGGATGACTACAATGAGCAGTTCTTC. Translated, it gives CASSLQGTDDYNEQFF.

Many counts were recorded for this clonotype. The chain links TRBV6-5 to TRBJ1-3; unclear D gene. V lost 6 bases and J lost 0, with 3 bases in between. Germline CDR1 and CDR2: MNHEY and SVGAGI. The CDR3 consists of 12 residues. DNA of the CDR3: TGTGCCAGCAGCAACTCTGGAAACACCATATATTTT. This encodes CASSNSGNTIYF.